The clone carrying this TCR beta chain has a single count. Its antigen is undetermined. The sample originates from a study of OX40 agonist ivuxolimab in advanced cancers. Study details: Under the entry rules, prior anti-PD-1, anti-PD-L1 or anti-CTLA-4 therapy was allowed, and roughly 43% had some. Study observations and caveats: The study observed clonal expansion of CD4+ and CD8+ blood T cells by week 6 at 0.1 to 3.0 mg/kg.

The germline gives CDR1 MDHEN, CDR2 SYDVKM. The J segment lost 9 bases and the V segment lost 5 bases, leaving 6 bases of the junction unmatched. This CDR3 spans 13 amino acids. Profiling relied on immunoSEQ multiplex PCR, and the TCRdb table lists in-frame clones only, not all of them. The table records 55,000 to 65,000 clones, less than 90% of them present only once. This clonotype was obtained from an adult with an advanced solid tumor such as melanoma, head and neck, liver or kidney cancer. The V gene is TRBV28, the J gene TRBJ2-1; 8 bases align to TRBD1. Sequenced here: CD4+ or CD8+ T cells sorted from blood, sampled in a trial of the OX40 agonist ivuxolimab. In DNA form, the CDR3 reads TGTGCCAGCAGTACTCGACAGGGGCGTGAGCAGTTCTTC. Translation gives CASSTRQGREQFF.